The present TCR beta chain was sequenced within a study of tumor-infiltrating lymphocytes in primary liver carcinoma. Across the study: Yields of productive TCRbeta reads ranged from roughly 3.5 to 7.13 million per sample and were similar across tissue types. Regarding the study as a whole: Blood fell significantly below tumors in its top-250-clone fraction (p = 0.039).

From unsorted bulk tissue weighing roughly 18-30 mg, DNA and RNA were co-extracted. Tumor samples uniformly had over 85% viable tumor cells. The researchers produced TCR beta cDNA from roughly 550 ng total RNA with a constant-region primer. It was through three nested multiplex PCR rounds of slightly modified ARM-PCR that TCR beta libraries arose. With TRBV1-TRBV30 forward primers and a C-beta reverse primer, the first two PCR rounds were run for around 10 cycles each. TCRdb reprocessed the multiplex PCR reads via MiXCR and lists one record per CDR3 protein. The sample comprises about 190,000 distinct CDR3 sequences, 70% to 90% of which are singletons, and 15% to 20% rests with the top ten. About this clonotype: The antigen is undetermined. One junction end does not reproduce the germline sequence, and a read error may be involved.

The CDR3 runs to 15 residues. The germline V gene has CDR1 SGHNT and CDR2 YYREEE (reference sequence). The V gene is TRBV5-4, the J gene TRBJ2-7; D is possibly TRBD1 (5 bases). Sample: tumor tissue from primary liver carcinoma. The source is a man aged 35 to 55 with primary liver carcinoma and hepatitis B virus infection. The DNA for the CDR3 is TGTGCCAGTAGCTTGACGGCACAGGATCTCTACGAGCAGTACTTC. As protein: CASSLTAQDLYEQYF.